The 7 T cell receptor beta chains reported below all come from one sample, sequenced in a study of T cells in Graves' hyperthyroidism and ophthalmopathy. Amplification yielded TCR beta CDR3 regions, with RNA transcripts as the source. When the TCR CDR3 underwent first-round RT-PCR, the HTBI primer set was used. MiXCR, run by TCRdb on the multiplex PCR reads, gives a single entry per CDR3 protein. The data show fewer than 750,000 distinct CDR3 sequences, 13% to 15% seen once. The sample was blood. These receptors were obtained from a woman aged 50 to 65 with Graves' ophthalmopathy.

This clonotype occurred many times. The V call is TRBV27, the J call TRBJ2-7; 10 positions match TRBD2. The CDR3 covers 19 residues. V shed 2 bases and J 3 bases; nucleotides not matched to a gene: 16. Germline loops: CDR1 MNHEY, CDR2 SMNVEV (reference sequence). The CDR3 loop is CASSLSGRAYRASNYEQYF. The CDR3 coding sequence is TGTGCCAGCAGTTTAAGCGGGAGGGCCTACCGGGCCTCCAACTACGAGCAGTACTTC.

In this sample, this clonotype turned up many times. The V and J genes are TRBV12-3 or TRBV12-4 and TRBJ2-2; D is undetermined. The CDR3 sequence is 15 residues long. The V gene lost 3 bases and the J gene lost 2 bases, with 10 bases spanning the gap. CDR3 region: CASSFGQTNTGELFF. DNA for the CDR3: TGTGCCAGCAGTTTTGGGCAGACCAACACCGGGGAGCTGTTTTTT.

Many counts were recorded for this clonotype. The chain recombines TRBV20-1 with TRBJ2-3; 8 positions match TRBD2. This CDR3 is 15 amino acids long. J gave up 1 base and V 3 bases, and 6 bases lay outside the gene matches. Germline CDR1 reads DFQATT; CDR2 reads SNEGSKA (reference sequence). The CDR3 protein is CSASSGLAGTDTQYF. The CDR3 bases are TGCAGTGCTAGCTCAGGACTAGCAGGCACAGATACGCAGTATTTT.

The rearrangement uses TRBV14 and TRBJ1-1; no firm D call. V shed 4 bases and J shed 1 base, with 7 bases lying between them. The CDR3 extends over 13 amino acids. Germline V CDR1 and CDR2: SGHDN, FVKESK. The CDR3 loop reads CASSRKPNTEAFF. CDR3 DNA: TGTGCCAGCAGCCGCAAGCCGAACACTGAAGCTTTCTTT.

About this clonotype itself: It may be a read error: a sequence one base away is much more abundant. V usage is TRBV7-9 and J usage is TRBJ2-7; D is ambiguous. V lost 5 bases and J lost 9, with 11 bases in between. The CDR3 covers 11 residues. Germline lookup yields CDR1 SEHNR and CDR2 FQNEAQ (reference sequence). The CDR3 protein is CASSTEDVQYF. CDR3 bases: TGTGCCAGCAGCACAGAGGACGTGCAGTACTTC.

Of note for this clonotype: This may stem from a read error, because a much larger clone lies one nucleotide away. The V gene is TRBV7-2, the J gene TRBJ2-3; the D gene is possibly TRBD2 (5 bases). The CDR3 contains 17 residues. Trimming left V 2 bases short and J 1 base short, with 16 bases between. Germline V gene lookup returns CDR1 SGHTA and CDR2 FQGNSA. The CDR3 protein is CASSLSFRTHRTDTQYF. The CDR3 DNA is TGTGCCAGCAGCTTATCGTTTAGGACTCACCGCACAGATACGCAGTATTTT. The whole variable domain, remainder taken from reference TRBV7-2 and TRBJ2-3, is GAGVSQSPSNKVTEKGKDVELRCDPISGHTALYWYRQSLGQGLEFLIYFQGNSAPDKSGLPSDRFSAERTGGSVSTLTIQRTQQEDSAVYLCASSLSFRTHRTDTQYFGPGTRLTVL.

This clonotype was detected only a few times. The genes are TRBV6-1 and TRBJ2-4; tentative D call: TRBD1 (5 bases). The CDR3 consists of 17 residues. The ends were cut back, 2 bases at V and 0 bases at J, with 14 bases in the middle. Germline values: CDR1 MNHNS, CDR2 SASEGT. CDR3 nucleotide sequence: TGTGCCAGCAGTGAAATCTGGACATTCGGAGCCAAAAACATTCAGTACTTC. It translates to CASSEIWTFGAKNIQYF.